This TCR beta chain derives from a study of blood T cells in healthy people across ages. For the study at large: Through template switching, about one barcoded beta molecule was captured per two T cells, as measured in model experiments.

As to this clonotype: A much larger clonotype is one base distant, so this may be a read error.

Then a second PCR, running about 7 to 11 cycles, was carried out with a sample-barcoded 5' primer and a J-beta primer mix. Each cDNA molecule received a tag from a template-switch adaptor that had 12 random nucleotides. Paired-end reads containing CDR3 totaled no fewer than 3 million for each sample. From the 5' RACE reads, TCRdb called clonotypes with MiXCR, one entry per CDR3 protein. The data contain approximately 810,000 distinct CDR3 sequences, about 30% of them singletons. CDR1 and CDR2 (germline): SNHLY, FYNNEI. V dropped 6 bases and J dropped 0; count of bases not matched to a gene: 10. CDR3 length: 18 residues.

The origin of this receptor is a woman of 80 years or more in good health. The sample comprised blood. The chain has TRBV2 and TRBJ2-3; 12 bases map to TRBD1. CDR3 bases: TGTGCCAGCAGGGAGGCCGCGGGACAGGGGGCTAGCACAGATACGCAGTATTTT. Amino acids: CASREAAGQGASTDTQYF.